A single sample gave rise to the 30 T cell receptor beta chains below, sequenced in a study of beta chain features in type 1 diabetes. Expressed TCRB transcripts were sequenced because the isolated RNA had all been reverse transcribed beforehand. The protocol was immunoSEQ multiplex PCR, while the TCRdb copy is restricted to in-frame clones and leaves out a portion. The table includes roughly 370,000 clones, approximately 15% detected once. The sequenced sample consisted of naive CD4+ T cells from blood. The receptors were gathered from a man aged 25-40 years in good health.

The chain has TRBV7-8 and TRBJ2-1; 16 bases agree with TRBD2. CDR1 and CDR2 from the germline V gene are SGHVS and FQNEAQ. After removal of 5 bases from V and 8 bases from J, the junction contained 9 bases not matched to a gene. The CDR3 consists of 17 residues. The CDR3 loop reads CASSLDLGLAGGHEQFF. In nucleotides, the CDR3 is TGTGCCAGCAGCCTAGACCTGGGACTAGCGGGAGGGCATGAGCAGTTCTTC.

This rearrangement joins TRBV20-1 to TRBJ1-1; 7 bases agree with TRBD1. This CDR3 region has 10 residues. The germline V gene encodes CDR1 DFQATT and CDR2 SNEGSKA (reference sequence). V lost 6 bases, J lost 10 bases, and 5 bases stayed unmatched. The CDR3 region is CSARQGRAFF. CDR3 bases: TGCAGTGCGAGACAGGGTAGAGCTTTCTTT.

This clone turned up a few times. The chain is built from TRBV6-5 and TRBJ2-1; 10 bases map to TRBD2. This CDR3 comprises 15 residues. Germline-derived CDR1 and CDR2 are MNHEY and SVGAGI. V shed 6 bases and J 4 bases; nucleotides not matched to a gene: 6. CDR3 region: CASSRGTSAYNEQFF. In DNA, the CDR3 is TGTGCCAGCAGCCGAGGGACTAGCGCTTACAATGAGCAGTTCTTC.

This clone was picked up a small number of times. This CDR3 is CASSIAGNREAFF. Written as DNA, the CDR3 is TGTGCCAGTAGTATAGCCGGGAACAGGGAAGCTTTCTTT. The chain uses TRBV19 and TRBJ1-1; D possibly corresponds to TRBD1 (5 bases). This CDR3 is 13 amino acids long. V gave up 1 base and J gave up 8 bases, with 11 bases separating them. Germline CDR1 LNHDA, CDR2 SQIVND (reference sequence).

This clone was seen more than once but under ten times. V and J are TRBV6-7 and TRBJ2-1; no definite D call. TRBV6-7 is an open reading frame whose function is uncertain. Trimming cost V 10 bases and J 8 bases, with 18 bases left between them. This CDR3 comprises 13 residues. CDR3 region: CATTRGVNYEQFF. The DNA of the CDR3 is TGTGCCACCACCCGAGGAGTAAACTATGAGCAGTTCTTC.

V and J are TRBV7-2 and TRBJ2-1, with D perhaps TRBD2 (5 bases). Germline CDR1 SGHTA, CDR2 FQGNSA. The CDR3 is made up of 17 amino acids. V lost 0 bases to trimming and J lost 3 bases, with 15 bases between them. CDR3 nucleotides: TGTGCCAGCAGCTTAGCCCCGGACTCCGCCAACTACAATGAGCAGTTCTTC. As protein: CASSLAPDSANYNEQFF.

V gene TRBV19 combines with J gene TRBJ1-2, with D unresolved. There are 14 residues in the CDR3. V was shortened by 3 bases and J by 3 bases, with 11 bases between the two germline ends. Per the germline V gene, CDR1 is LNHDA and CDR2 is SQIVND (reference sequence). CDR3 sequence reads: CASSIVVLDYGYTF. The DNA for the CDR3 is TGTGCCAGTAGTATTGTGGTATTGGACTATGGCTACACCTTC.

There are a few counts of this clone. V and J are TRBV9 and TRBJ2-3, with a possible D match to TRBD2 (5 bases). The CDR3 consists of 16 residues. Germline CDR1 SGDLS, CDR2 YYNGEE. V lost 5 bases and J lost 1, with 17 bases in between. In DNA form, the CDR3 reads TGTGCCAGCAGTCCCAGTAGCGTTTGGGGCACAGATACGCAGTATTTT. It codes for CASSPSSVWGTDTQYF.

In its sample, this clone was seen a few times. The J gene is TRBJ1-5, the V gene TRBV30; D uncertain. V lost 3 bases and J lost 3, with 12 bases in between. The CDR3 totals 14 residues. Germline-derived CDR1 and CDR2 are GTSNPN and SVGIG (reference sequence). The CDR3 nucleotides are TGTGCCTGGAGATCCAACCAACTCAATCAGCCCCAGCATTTT. This gives the protein CAWRSNQLNQPQHF.

This clone appeared a few times. The chain has TRBV5-1 and TRBJ2-3; 8 bases map to TRBD2. V lost 4 bases to trimming and J lost 0 bases; unmatched junction nucleotides: 10. This CDR3 spans 17 amino acids. Germline CDR1 SGHRS, CDR2 YFSETQ. In DNA form, the CDR3 reads TGCGCCAGCAGCAAAGGAGCCGGGAGGGGAAGCACAGATACGCAGTATTTT. Translation: CASSKGAGRGSTDTQYF.

V gene TRBV4-3 combines with J gene TRBJ2-5; tentatively, D is TRBD1 or TRBD2 (6 bases each). The V end lost 0 bases, the J end lost 5 bases, and 13 bases lay between the germline ends. Germline V gives CDR1 LGHNA, CDR2 YSLEER. The length of the CDR3 is 15 residues. CDR3 bases: TGCGCCAGCAGCCAAGAAGTCGGGGGCTGGGAGACCCAGTACTTC. Protein product: CASSQEVGGWETQYF.

The V and J genes are TRBV5-1 and TRBJ1-6; 9 bases agree with TRBD1. Germline values: CDR1 SGHRS, CDR2 YFSETQ. J gave up 8 bases and V 2 bases, and 5 bases lay outside the gene matches. The CDR3 extends over 15 amino acids. The CDR3 DNA sequence: TGCGCCAGCAGCTTCCGGACAGGGGTCGATTCACCCCTCCACTTT. Its protein is CASSFRTGVDSPLHF.

This clone was counted only a few times. The identical CDR3 is also encoded by other nucleotide sequences in the sample. The chain combines TRBV7-2 with TRBJ2-5, with TRBD2 matching over 15 bases. Germline-derived CDR1 and CDR2 are SGHTA and FQGNSA. V shed 5 bases and J 2 bases; nucleotides not matched to a gene: 3. The CDR3 loop spans 16 amino acids. The CDR3 nucleotides are TGTGCCAGCAGCCCGGGACTAGCGGGAGGTCAAGAGACCCAGTACTTC. Amino acids: CASSPGLAGGQETQYF.

The sample holds many counts of this clone. V gene TRBV29-1 combines with J gene TRBJ2-1; 9 nucleotides match TRBD2. After removal of 6 bases from V and 6 bases from J, the junction contained 6 bases not matched to a gene. The CDR3 consists of 13 residues. CDR1 SQVTM and CDR2 ANQGSEA come from the germline V gene. DNA for the CDR3: TGCAGCGTACTAGCGGGCTCCCGCAATGAGCAGTTCTTC. Protein: CSVLAGSRNEQFF.

V and J are TRBV7-2 and TRBJ1-4, with D maybe TRBD1 (5 bases). CDR1 and CDR2 (germline): SGHTA, FQGNSA. V was clipped by 1 base and J by 8 bases, with 11 bases between them. The CDR3 length is 14 residues. The CDR3 loop reads CASSLVAGIEKLFF. For the CDR3, the DNA is TGTGCCAGCAGCTTAGTGGCAGGGATCGAAAAACTGTTTTTT.

This clone was recorded a few times. The genes are TRBV2 and TRBJ2-1, with 9 bases that match TRBD2. V dropped 4 bases and J dropped 9; count of bases not matched to a gene: 19. This CDR3 has 18 amino acids. Germline CDR1 is SNHLY and CDR2 is FYNNEI. This CDR3 is CASSAIIAGELVSGEQFF. Written as DNA, the CDR3 is TGTGCCAGCAGTGCGATAATAGCGGGAGAATTAGTGTCAGGTGAGCAGTTCTTC.

This rearrangement joins TRBV7-8 to TRBJ2-3; 7 bases agree with TRBD2. V shed 8 bases and J 3 bases; nucleotides not matched to a gene: 8. The CDR3 runs to 14 residues. The V gene's germline CDR1 is SGHVS and CDR2 FQNEAQ. DNA for the CDR3: TGTGCCAGCCACACGGGAGGTTGGACAGATACGCAGTATTTT. Translating gives CASHTGGWTDTQYF.

This clone occurred a few times. The V gene is TRBV29-1, the J gene TRBJ2-4, with a weak D call TRBD2 (6 bases). Germline lookup yields CDR1 SQVTM and CDR2 ANQGSEA. V lost 4 bases and J lost 6, with 13 bases in between. This CDR3 contains 13 residues. This CDR3 is CSVAVLALNIQYF. In DNA, the CDR3 is TGCAGCGTTGCCGTCCTAGCGTTAAACATTCAGTACTTC.

This clone was seen a few times. This sequence joins TRBV9 and TRBJ2-1, with 8 positions matching TRBD2. From germline, CDR1 is SGDLS and CDR2 YYNGEE. The CDR3 loop spans 15 amino acids. The V segment lost 4 bases and the J segment 10 bases; nucleotides outside the gene matches: 13. The CDR3 spells CASSTQAGAAREQFF. The CDR3 coding sequence is TGTGCCAGCAGCACGCAAGCGGGAGCTGCGAGAGAGCAGTTCTTC.

This clone was seen more than once but under ten times. This chain uses TRBV9 with TRBJ1-2; 7 positions agree with TRBD1. The length of the CDR3 is 14 residues. In germline, CDR1 is SGDLS, CDR2 YYNGEE. V lost 4 bases, J lost 2 bases, and 5 bases stayed unmatched. The DNA for the CDR3 is TGTGCCAGCAGCACCGGGACAGCCAACTATGGCTACACCTTC. It specifies CASSTGTANYGYTF.

This chain uses TRBV11-2 with TRBJ2-7; 8 bases match TRBD2. Germline loops: CDR1 SGHAT, CDR2 FQNNGV. The CDR3 is made up of 15 amino acids. V lost 1 base to trimming and J lost 3 bases; unmatched junction nucleotides: 5. As DNA, the CDR3 is TGTGCCAGCAGCTTAGCGGGGGGGCCCTACTACGAGCAGTACTTC. Translated, it gives CASSLAGGPYYEQYF.

This chain connects TRBV5-1 to TRBJ1-1, with D possibly TRBD1 on 6 matching bases. This CDR3 has 14 amino acids. V lost 4 bases and J 1 base, leaving 11 bases between the germline ends. Germline CDR1 is SGHRS and CDR2 is YFSETQ. The CDR3 coding sequence is TGCGCCAGCAGCCCCGGGACACCGAACACTGAAGCTTTCTTT. It translates to CASSPGTPNTEAFF. Supplemented by reference TRBV5-1 and TRBJ1-1, the full variable domain reads KAGVTQTPRYLIKTRGQQVTLSCSPISGHRSVSWYQQTPGQGLQFLFEYFSETQRNKGNFPGRFSGRQFSNSRSEMNVSTLELGDSALYLCASSPGTPNTEAFFGQGTRLTVV.

The chain has TRBV2 and TRBJ2-7; D gene unclear. Germline V gene sequence: CDR1 SNHLY, CDR2 FYNNEI. The V gene lost 0 bases and the J gene lost 3 bases, with 12 bases spanning the gap. CDR3 length equals 15 residues. Here the CDR3 DNA reads TGTGCCAGCAGTGAAGCGCTGAGAGGCTACTACGAGCAGTACGTC. Protein: CASSEALRGYYEQYV.

This clone was found a few times. The chain recombines TRBV2 with TRBJ2-5; 11 bases are a match to TRBD2. J lost 4 bases, V lost 4 bases, and 8 bases had no gene match. In germline, CDR1 is SNHLY, CDR2 FYNNEI. This CDR3 is built from 16 residues. The CDR3 reads CASSVRLAGGRETQYF. CDR3 DNA sequence: TGTGCCAGCAGTGTCCGCTTAGCGGGGGGGCGAGAGACCCAGTACTTC.

This sequence joins TRBV18 and TRBJ2-4, with 8 bases aligning to TRBD2. The CDR3 is 14 residues long. The germline CDR1 and CDR2 sequences are KGHSH and LQKENI. V was pared by 3 bases and J by 6 bases, with 4 bases of the junction left unmatched. In DNA form, the CDR3 reads TGTGCCAGCTCACCTACTAGCGGCACAAACATTCAGTACTTC. This sequence encodes CASSPTSGTNIQYF. The variable domain in full, with the rest retrieved from reference TRBV18 and TRBJ2-4, is NAGVMQNPRHLVRRRGQEARLRCSPMKGHSHVYWYRQLPEEGLKFMVYLQKENIIDESGMPKERFSAEFPKEGPSILRIQQVVRGDSAAYFCASSPTSGTNIQYFGAGTRLSVL.

This clone was counted between two and nine times. V is TRBV5-1 and J is TRBJ1-1; D is ambiguous. V shed 5 bases and J shed 0 bases, with 11 bases lying between them. The germline V gene has CDR1 SGHRS and CDR2 YFSETQ. CDR3 size: 14 residues. For the CDR3, the DNA is TGCGCCAGCAGAGCCGACGGCATGAACACTGAAGCTTTCTTT. Translation gives CASRADGMNTEAFF.

This clone was counted only a few times. The sample holds other DNA sequences that translate to the same CDR3. The rearrangement links TRBV30 to TRBJ2-5; weak D call: TRBD1 (6 bases). The CDR3 length is 10 residues. The V end lost 5 bases, the J end lost 5 bases, and 6 bases lay between the germline ends. Germline CDR1 GTSNPN, CDR2 SVGIG (reference sequence). The chain's CDR3 is CAWGGETQYF. In DNA form, the CDR3 reads TGTGCCTGGGGGGGCGAGACCCAGTACTTC. Full variable domain (remainder filled in from reference TRBV30 and TRBJ2-5): SQTIHQWPATLVQPVGSPLSLECTVEGTSNPNLYWYRQAAGRGLQLLFYSVGIGQISSEVPQNLSASRPQDRQFILSSKKLLLSDSGFYLCAWGGETQYFGPGTRLLVL.

This chain links TRBV5-1 with TRBJ1-5, with D perhaps TRBD1 (6 bases). The CDR3 loop spans 13 amino acids. The germline V gene encodes CDR1 SGHRS and CDR2 YFSETQ. V shed 3 bases and J shed 5 bases, with 9 bases lying between them. The CDR3 sequence is CASSWKGDQPQHF. The CDR3 coding sequence is TGCGCCAGCAGCTGGAAGGGGGATCAGCCCCAGCATTTT.

Only a few counts were recorded for this clone. J is TRBJ2-3 and V is TRBV4-3; possibly TRBD2 for D (7 bases). The CDR3 consists of 16 residues. V gave up 4 bases and J gave up 3 bases, with 17 bases separating them. The germline V gene encodes CDR1 LGHNA and CDR2 YSLEER. The CDR3 sequence: CASSLSTGGRTDTQYF. In DNA form, the CDR3 reads TGCGCCAGCAGCCTATCTACGGGGGGCCGGACAGATACGCAGTATTTT.

This clone was detected only a few times. The chain employs TRBV15 and TRBJ2-7, with TRBD1 matching 7 bases. The CDR3 is made up of 14 amino acids. V shed 4 bases and J 5 bases; nucleotides not matched to a gene: 8. Germline V gene data show CDR1 as LNHNV and CDR2 as YYDKDF (reference sequence). This chain's CDR3 is CATSKTTGDHEQYF. The DNA of the CDR3 is TGTGCCACCAGCAAGACTACAGGGGACCACGAGCAGTACTTC.